One T cell receptor (beta chain) is described in this entry. Sequenced by immunoSEQ multiplex PCR; TCRdb stores in-frame clones only, minus some. The table includes roughly 100,000 clones, roughly 80% detected once. The CDR3 consists of 19 residues. The germline CDR1 and CDR2 sequences are SGHVS and FQNEAQ. Losses at the gene ends were 4 bases for V and 0 bases for J; bases not matched to a gene: 10. These data originate in a study of blood T cell repertoires in COVID-19. Study context: Acute and convalescent COVID-19 samples came from the United States, Italy and Spain. The analysed material was cDNA or gDNA that came from T cells, B-cell-depleted T cells, or PBMCs.

The source is a woman aged 70-85 years with acute or convalescent COVID-19. The specimen was peripheral blood. V gene TRBV7-8 combines with J gene TRBJ2-6; 9 bases map to TRBD1. CDR3 amino acids: CASSSSDRGPLSGANVLTF. DNA for the CDR3: TGTGCCAGCAGCTCGTCGGACAGGGGACCCCTCTCTGGGGCCAACGTCCTGACTTTC.